These 20 T cell receptor beta chains were sequenced from one sample in a study of blood T cells in healthy people across ages. With a J-beta primer mix and a sample-barcoded 5' primer, a second PCR ran about 6 to 11 cycles. MiXCR was run by TCRdb on the 5' RACE reads, yielding one entry per CDR3 protein. The sample comprises 1.5 million to 2 million distinct CDR3 sequences, around 50% of which are singletons, and about 2.1% rests with the top ten. The sample was blood. These receptors all come from a woman in her thirties or forties in good health.

The genes are TRBV10-1 and TRBJ1-2; TRBD1 might be the D (6 bases). The V end lost 6 bases, the J end lost 6 bases, and 14 bases lay between the germline ends. Germline V gives CDR1 WNHNN, CDR2 SYGVQD (reference sequence). This CDR3 contains 13 residues. The CDR3 region is CASSRGWDNGYTF. The CDR3 DNA follows: TGCGCCAGCAGCCGGGGTTGGGACAATGGCTACACCTTC.

Only a few counts were recorded for this clonotype. V gene TRBV20-1 combines with J gene TRBJ2-5; D is possibly TRBD2 (6 bases). The CDR3 runs 14 residues. The V and J ends lost 2 bases and 2 bases respectively, with 12 bases between them. The germline V gene has CDR1 DFQATT and CDR2 SNEGSKA (reference sequence). This CDR3 reads CSARHWGDQETQYF. In DNA form, the CDR3 reads TGCAGTGCTAGACACTGGGGGGATCAAGAGACCCAGTACTTC.

The sample holds a few counts of this clonotype. In nucleotides, the CDR3 is TGCAGTGCCTCGACAGGGGGGAGCTCCTACGAGCAGTACTTC. It is translated as CSASTGGSSYEQYF. The chain employs TRBV20-1 and TRBJ2-7, with 9 positions matching TRBD1. With 6 bases clipped from V and 0 bases from J, the junction kept 6 bases outside the gene matches. This CDR3 has 14 residues. Germline lookup yields CDR1 DFQATT and CDR2 SNEGSKA (reference sequence).

The chain combines TRBV20-1 with TRBJ1-2, with TRBD1 matching 7 bases. This CDR3 spans 14 amino acids. Germline V gene data show CDR1 as DFQATT and CDR2 as SNEGSKA (reference sequence). The CDR3 region has the DNA TGCAGCGGGAGACAGGGAAATGCTAACTATGGCTACACCTTC. Translated, it gives CSGRQGNANYGYTF.

The V call is TRBV20-1, the J call TRBJ2-7; 8 bases fit TRBD2. Germline V lookup: CDR1 DFQATT, CDR2 SNEGSKA (reference sequence). The CDR3 totals 16 residues. V lost 0 bases to trimming and J lost 2 bases; unmatched junction nucleotides: 9. The CDR3 DNA reads as TGCAGTGCTAGAGATCGCGGCGGGGGGCAGGCCTACGAGCAGTACTTC. Translation: CSARDRGGGQAYEQYF.

J is TRBJ2-4 and V is TRBV2; D is possibly TRBD1 (7 bases). The J call is uncertain, as TRBJ2-5 better fits the DNA end. This CDR3 is built from 19 residues. Per the germline V gene, CDR1 is SNHLY and CDR2 is FYNNEI. CDR3 DNA sequence: TGTGCCCAATCCCAGACCGCACCGACCACCAGGGGGGATGTAGAGACCCAGTACTTC. Its protein product is CAQSQTAPTTRGDVETQYF.

The genes are TRBV27 and TRBJ2-7; unclear D gene. The germline V gene encodes CDR1 MNHEY and CDR2 SMNVEV (reference sequence). The CDR3 sequence is 15 residues long. The V end lost 8 bases, the J end lost 0 bases, and 17 bases lay between the germline ends. In DNA, the CDR3 is TGTGCCAGCGCTCGAGACCGCTTAGTCTCCTACGAGCAGTACTTC. Residues: CASARDRLVSYEQYF.

The gene calls are TRBV6-5 and TRBJ2-1; TRBD1 is a possible D gene (5 bases). V lost 7 bases and J lost 6, with 19 bases in between. Germline CDR1 MNHEY, CDR2 SVGAGI. CDR3 length equals 15 residues. The CDR3 loop is CASTPGPLSINEQFF. The CDR3 bases are TGTGCCAGCACCCCAGGGCCCCTATCGATCAATGAGCAGTTCTTC.

V is TRBV5-1 and J is TRBJ2-1; D ambiguous. This CDR3 region has 15 residues. CDR1 is SGHRS and CDR2 is YFSETQ in the germline V gene. Trimming left V 6 bases short and J 0 bases short, with 13 bases between. DNA for the CDR3: TGCGCCAGCACCTCCAGCGTGAGCTCCTACAATGAGCAGTTCTTC. This gives the protein CASTSSVSSYNEQFF.

This clonotype showed up just a few times. This chain joins TRBV6-2 or TRBV6-3 and TRBJ2-7, with D perhaps matching TRBD1 (6 bases). The CDR3 runs to 14 residues. V lost 2 bases to trimming and J lost 0 bases, with 8 bases between them. Per germline, CDR1 MNHEY and CDR2 SVGEGT. The CDR3 bases are TGTGCCAGCAGTTACGGGGACAACTCCTACGAGCAGTACTTC. Protein: CASSYGDNSYEQYF.

The rearrangement uses TRBV6-5 and TRBJ2-4, with 9 nucleotides matching TRBD1. CDR1 and CDR2 (germline): MNHEY, SVGAGI. V shed 4 bases and J 4 bases; nucleotides not matched to a gene: 5. This CDR3 region has 15 residues. This chain's CDR3 is CASSSRGQGKNIQYF. In nucleotides, the CDR3 is TGTGCCAGCAGTTCCAGAGGACAGGGGAAAAACATTCAGTACTTC.

This chain connects TRBV12-3 or TRBV12-4 to TRBJ2-1, with 9 bases matching TRBD1. Germline trimming cut 4 bases from V and 9 bases from J; bases unmatched to any gene: 7. This CDR3 has 14 residues. The CDR3 region is CASSSGTGNGEQFF. For the CDR3, the DNA is TGTGCCAGCAGTTCCGGGACAGGGAACGGTGAGCAGTTCTTC.

This clonotype was detected ten times or more. This sequence joins TRBV7-2 and TRBJ2-5, with 10 bases aligning to TRBD2. CDR1 and CDR2 from the germline V gene are SGHTA and FQGNSA. The CDR3 consists of 15 residues. V shed 6 bases and J 1 base; nucleotides not matched to a gene: 5. The CDR3 DNA follows: TGTGCCAGCAGTCTAGCGGGGGCCCTCCAAGAGACCCAGTACTTC. Amino acids: CASSLAGALQETQYF.

V gene TRBV29-1 combines with J gene TRBJ2-3, with 7 bases lining up with TRBD2. Trimming at V came to 4 bases and at J to 3 bases, leaving 7 bases not matched to a gene. This CDR3 spans 14 amino acids. Germline V gene lookup returns CDR1 SQVTM and CDR2 ANQGSEA. Here the CDR3 reads CSVGLAAQTDTQYF. The CDR3, as DNA: TGCAGCGTTGGGCTAGCGGCCCAAACAGATACGCAGTATTTT.

This clonotype came up a few times. J is TRBJ2-4 and V is TRBV2, with unresolved D. The V gene lost 4 bases and the J gene lost 1 base, with 14 bases spanning the gap. CDR1 and CDR2 from the germline V gene are SNHLY and FYNNEI. The CDR3 consists of 16 residues. The CDR3 nucleotides read TGTGCCAGCAGTGGAGACTTAGGGTTGGCCAAAAACATTCAGTACTTC. The encoded protein is CASSGDLGLAKNIQYF.

The rearrangement links TRBV12-3 or TRBV12-4 to TRBJ1-2, with 9 bases fitting TRBD1. The J segment lost 7 bases and the V segment lost 5 bases, leaving 5 bases of the junction unmatched. CDR3 length: 13 residues. The CDR3 nucleotides read TGTGCCAGCAGTCAACAGGGGGCGCGTGGCTACACCTTC. It codes for CASSQQGARGYTF.

This clonotype appeared a single time. Germline and junction disagree at one end, which may indicate a read error. The CDR3 DNA is TGTGCCAGCAGAGGAGAGAGCACAGATGCGCAGTATTTT. This codes for CASRGESTDAQYF. The rearrangement links TRBV12-3 or TRBV12-4 to TRBJ2-3; unclear D gene. This CDR3 contains 13 residues.

The chain employs TRBV20-1 and TRBJ1-2; the D gene is possibly TRBD1 (5 bases). This CDR3 has 14 amino acids. Deletions cut 6 bases from V and 6 bases from J, with 20 bases between. Germline V gives CDR1 DFQATT, CDR2 SNEGSKA (reference sequence). The chain's CDR3 is CSATSTTGSDGYTF. CDR3 bases: TGCAGTGCCACCTCCACTACAGGAAGCGATGGCTACACCTTC.

The chain couples TRBV20-1 to TRBJ2-1, with 8 bases lining up with TRBD2. Germline CDR1 is DFQATT and CDR2 is SNEGSKA (reference sequence). This CDR3 has 12 residues. J was trimmed by 8 bases and V by 6 bases; bases with no gene match: 6. CDR3 in DNA: TGCAGTGCCCCGGGGGGGGGCCATGAGCAGTTCTTC. Translating it yields CSAPGGGHEQFF.

The chain links TRBV6-6 to TRBJ2-1; D uncertain. V was trimmed by 7 bases and J by 6 bases, leaving 16 bases between them. Germline-derived CDR1 and CDR2 are MNHNY and SVGAGI (reference sequence). This CDR3 has 14 residues. The CDR3 spells CASTVPVRANEQFF. CDR3 bases: TGTGCCAGCACCGTACCAGTTCGGGCCAATGAGCAGTTCTTC.